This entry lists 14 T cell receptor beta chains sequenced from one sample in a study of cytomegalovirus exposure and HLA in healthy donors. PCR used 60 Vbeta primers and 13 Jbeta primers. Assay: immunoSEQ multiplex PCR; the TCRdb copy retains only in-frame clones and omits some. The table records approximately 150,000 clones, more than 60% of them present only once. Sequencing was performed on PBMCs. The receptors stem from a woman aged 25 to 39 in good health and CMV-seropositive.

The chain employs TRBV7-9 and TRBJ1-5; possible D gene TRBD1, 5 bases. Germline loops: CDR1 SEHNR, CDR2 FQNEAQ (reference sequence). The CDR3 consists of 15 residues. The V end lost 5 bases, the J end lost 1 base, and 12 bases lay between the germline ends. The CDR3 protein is CASSAGFMSNQPQHF. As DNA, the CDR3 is TGTGCCAGCAGCGCAGGGTTTATGAGCAATCAGCCCCAGCATTTT.

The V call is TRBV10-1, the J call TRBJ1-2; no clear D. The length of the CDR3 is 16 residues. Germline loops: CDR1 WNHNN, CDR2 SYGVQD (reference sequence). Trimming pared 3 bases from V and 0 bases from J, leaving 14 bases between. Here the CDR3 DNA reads TGCGCCAGCAGTGATCCCCGCGACGGGGCTAACTATGGCTACACCTTC. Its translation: CASSDPRDGANYGYTF.

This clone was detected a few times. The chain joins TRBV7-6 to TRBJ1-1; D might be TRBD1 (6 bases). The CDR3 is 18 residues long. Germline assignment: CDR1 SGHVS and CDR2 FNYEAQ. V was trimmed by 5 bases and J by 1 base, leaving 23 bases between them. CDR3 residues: CASSTPPGQLPGNTEAFF. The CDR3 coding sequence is TGTGCCAGCAGCACACCTCCGGGACAACTTCCGGGGAACACTGAAGCTTTCTTT.

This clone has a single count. The CDR3 sequence: CASSTGQAPGEQYF. DNA of the CDR3: TGCGCCAGCAGCACCGGACAGGCCCCGGGAGAGCAGTACTTC. The chain uses TRBV5-1 and TRBJ2-7; the match to TRBD1 covers 7 bases. V was pared by 4 bases and J by 7 bases, with 11 bases of the junction left unmatched. The CDR3 contains 14 residues. In germline, CDR1 is SGHRS, CDR2 YFSETQ.

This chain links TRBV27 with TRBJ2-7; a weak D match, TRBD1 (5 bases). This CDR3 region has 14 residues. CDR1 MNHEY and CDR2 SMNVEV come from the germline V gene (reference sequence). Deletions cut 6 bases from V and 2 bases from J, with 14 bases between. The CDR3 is CASSAWGKTYEQYF. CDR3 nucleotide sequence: TGTGCCAGCAGCGCGTGGGGCAAAACCTACGAGCAGTACTTC.

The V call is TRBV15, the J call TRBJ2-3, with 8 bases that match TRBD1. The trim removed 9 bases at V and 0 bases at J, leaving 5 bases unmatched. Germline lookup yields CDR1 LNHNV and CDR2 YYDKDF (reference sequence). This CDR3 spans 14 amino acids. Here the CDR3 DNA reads TGTGCCACTACCCGGGACAGGAGCACAGATACGCAGTATTTT. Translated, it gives CATTRDRSTDTQYF.

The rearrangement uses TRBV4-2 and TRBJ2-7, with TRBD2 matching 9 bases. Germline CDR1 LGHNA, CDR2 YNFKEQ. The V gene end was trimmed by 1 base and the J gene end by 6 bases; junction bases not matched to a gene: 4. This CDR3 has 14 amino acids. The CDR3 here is CASSQGAGGFEQYF. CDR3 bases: TGTGCCAGCAGCCAAGGCGCGGGGGGGTTCGAGCAGTACTTC.

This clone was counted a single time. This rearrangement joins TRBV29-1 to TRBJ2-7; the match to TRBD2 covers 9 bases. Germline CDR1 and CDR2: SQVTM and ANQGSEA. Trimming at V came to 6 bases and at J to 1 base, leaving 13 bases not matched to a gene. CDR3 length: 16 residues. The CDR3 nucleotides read TGCAGCGTCTTAGGCTCTAGCGGGACGAGATCCTACGAGCAGTACTTC. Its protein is CSVLGSSGTRSYEQYF.

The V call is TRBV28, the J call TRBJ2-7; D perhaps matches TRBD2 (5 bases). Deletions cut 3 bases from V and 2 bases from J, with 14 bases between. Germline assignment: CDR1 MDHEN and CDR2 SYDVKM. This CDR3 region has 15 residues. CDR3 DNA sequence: TGTGCCAGCAGTTTCGGGCGGAGGTTAACCTACGAGCAGTACTTC. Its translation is CASSFGRRLTYEQYF.

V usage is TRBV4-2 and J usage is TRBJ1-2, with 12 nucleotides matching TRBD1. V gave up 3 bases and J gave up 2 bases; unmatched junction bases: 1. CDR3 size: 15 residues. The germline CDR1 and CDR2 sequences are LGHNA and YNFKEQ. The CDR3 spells CASSQGQGANYGYTF. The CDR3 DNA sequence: TGTGCCAGCAGCCAGGGACAGGGGGCCAACTATGGCTACACCTTC.

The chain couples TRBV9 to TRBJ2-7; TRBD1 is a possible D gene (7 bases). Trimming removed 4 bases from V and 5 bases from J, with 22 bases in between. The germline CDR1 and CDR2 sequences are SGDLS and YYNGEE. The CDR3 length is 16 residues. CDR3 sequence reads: CASSRTLQGGFDEQYF. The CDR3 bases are TGTGCCAGCAGCCGCACACTTCAGGGGGGATTCGACGAGCAGTACTTC.

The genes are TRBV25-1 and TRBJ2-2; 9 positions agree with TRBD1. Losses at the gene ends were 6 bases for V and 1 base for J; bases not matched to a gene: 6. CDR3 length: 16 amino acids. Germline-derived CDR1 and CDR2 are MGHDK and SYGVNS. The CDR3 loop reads CASSQLTGGNTGELFF. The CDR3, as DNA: TGTGCCAGCAGCCAACTGACAGGGGGGAACACCGGGGAGCTGTTTTTT. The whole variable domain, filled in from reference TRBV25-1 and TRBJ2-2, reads EADIYQTPRYLVIGTGKKITLECSQTMGHDKMYWYQQDPGMELHLIHYSYGVNSTEKGDLSSESTVSRIRTEHFPLTLESARPSHTSQYLCASSQLTGGNTGELFFGEGSRLTVL.

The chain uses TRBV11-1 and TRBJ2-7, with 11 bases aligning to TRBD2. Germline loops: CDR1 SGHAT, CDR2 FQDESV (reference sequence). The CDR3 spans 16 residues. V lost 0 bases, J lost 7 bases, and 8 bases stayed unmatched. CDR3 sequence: CASSLAGLAGGGEQYF. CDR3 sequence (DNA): TGTGCCAGCAGCTTAGCGGGGCTAGCGGGAGGAGGTGAGCAGTACTTC.

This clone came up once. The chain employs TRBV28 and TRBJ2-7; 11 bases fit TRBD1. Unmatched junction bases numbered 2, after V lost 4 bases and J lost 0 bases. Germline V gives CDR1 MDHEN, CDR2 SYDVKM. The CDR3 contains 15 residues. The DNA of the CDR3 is TGTGCCAGCAGTTGGGGGACAGGGGGCTCCTACGAGCAGTACTTC. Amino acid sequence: CASSWGTGGSYEQYF.